This T cell receptor beta chain was sequenced during a study of blood T cell repertoires in COVID-19. Only in-frame clones appear in the TCRdb table, and some are missing; sequencing was by immunoSEQ multiplex PCR. Of 95,000 to 150,000 clones in the sample, 80% to 90% were seen once. The sample consisted of peripheral blood. This sequence was found in a man older than 75 with active or convalescent COVID-19.

The CDR3 bases are TGTGCCAGCAGCGACCGGGACAGTCGGCAGTTCTATGAAGCTTTCTTT. It codes for CASSDRDSRQFYEAFF. The V gene is TRBV7-2, the J gene TRBJ1-1; 7 bases are a match to TRBD1. This CDR3 has 16 residues. Germline values: CDR1 SGHTA, CDR2 FQGNSA. V gave up 5 bases and J gave up 7 bases; unmatched junction bases: 16.